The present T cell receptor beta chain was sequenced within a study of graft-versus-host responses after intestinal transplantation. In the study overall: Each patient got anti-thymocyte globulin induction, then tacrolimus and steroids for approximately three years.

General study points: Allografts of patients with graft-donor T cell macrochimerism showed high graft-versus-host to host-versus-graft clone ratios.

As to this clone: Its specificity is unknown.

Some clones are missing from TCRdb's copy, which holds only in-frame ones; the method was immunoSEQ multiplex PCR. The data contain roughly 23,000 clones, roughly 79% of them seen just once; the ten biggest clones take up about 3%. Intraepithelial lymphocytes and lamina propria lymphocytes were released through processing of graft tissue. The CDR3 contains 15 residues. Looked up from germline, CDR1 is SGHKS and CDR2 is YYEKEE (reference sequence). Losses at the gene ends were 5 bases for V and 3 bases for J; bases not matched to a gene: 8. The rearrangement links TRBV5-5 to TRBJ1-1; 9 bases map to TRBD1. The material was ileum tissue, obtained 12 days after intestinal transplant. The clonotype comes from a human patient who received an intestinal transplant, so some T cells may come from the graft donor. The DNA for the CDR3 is TGTGCCAGCAGATTCACAGGGGGCGGGTACACTGAAGCTTTCTTT. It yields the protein CASRFTGGGYTEAFF.